This T cell receptor beta chain derives from a study of cytomegalovirus exposure and HLA in healthy donors. Study-level findings and limits: Common viral pathogens (according to a later analysis) appeared linked to several of the most significant clusters. Being productive about 90% or about 30% of the time was typical of most TCR beta V segments in an earlier analysis. Per published reports, the classifier diagnosed cytomegalovirus status with high specificity and sensitivity.

Amplification used 60 Vbeta primers and 13 Jbeta primers. The assay was immunoSEQ multiplex PCR, and TCRdb's table has in-frame clones only and misses some. The sample records 150,000 to 200,000 clones, approximately 80% being singletons. The CDR3 is 17 residues long. Germline V CDR1 and CDR2: LGHNA, YNFKEQ. V shed 4 bases and J 0 bases; nucleotides not matched to a gene: 9. A note on this clone: The target antigen is unknown.

This TCR was recovered from a girl aged 5-17 years in good health and CMV-seropositive. The rearrangement links TRBV4-2 to TRBJ2-1; 7 positions match TRBD2. The sequencing input was PBMCs. CDR3 DNA: TGTGCCAGCAGCCCCCATCCAGCGGGGAGCTCCTACAATGAGCAGTTCTTC. Amino acid sequence: CASSPHPAGSSYNEQFF.